One sample yielded the 5 T cell receptor beta chains listed below, sequenced in a study of cytomegalovirus exposure and HLA in healthy donors (dated by TCRdb to 2016 to 2017). The library came from the immunoSEQ multiplex PCR assay. A mixture of 60 forward primers for TCR Vbeta segments and 13 reverse primers for TCR Jbeta segments was used in the multiplex PCR. The source is immuneACCESS, and TCRdb retained only in-frame sequences with V and J called. Part of the clones is not carried over; for the studies checked, unresolved V genes explain less than half of this, and the remainder is unexplained. The table kept for this sample lists about 88,000 clones. Roughly 6% of the sample lies in the top ten. Sequences were obtained from PBMCs. The receptors were gathered from a girl between 5 and 17 years old in good health and CMV-seropositive.

This chain links TRBV7-2 with TRBJ2-1; TRBD1 matches at 9 bases. The ends lost 5 bases at V and 10 bases at J; junction bases unmatched: 3. The length of the CDR3 is 12 residues. Germline CDR1 SGHTA, CDR2 FQGNSA. CDR3 residues: CASSDRGLEQFF. DNA for the CDR3: TGTGCCAGCAGCGACAGGGGGTTAGAGCAGTTCTTC.

The rearrangement joins TRBV5-1 to TRBJ2-3; tentatively, D is TRBD2 (6 bases). Trimming left V 0 bases short and J 7 bases short, with 15 bases between. The CDR3 loop spans 15 amino acids. Per the germline V gene, CDR1 is SGHRS and CDR2 is YFSETQ. The DNA for the CDR3 is TGCGCCAGCAGCTTGGCCACGGGGGTTCTAAATACGCAGTATTTT. Its translation: CASSLATGVLNTQYF.

The chain is built from TRBV28 and TRBJ1-5; D possibly corresponds to TRBD1 (5 bases). Between the trimmed V and J ends, which lost 2 bases and 7 bases, there was a span of 15 bases. CDR1 MDHEN and CDR2 SYDVKM come from the germline V gene. The CDR3 runs 15 residues. For the CDR3, the DNA is TGTGCCAGCAGTTTACTGAGGGACGGGGGGCAGCCCCAGCATTTT. Its translation: CASSLLRDGGQPQHF.

As regards this clone: The germline gene is not matched at one end of the junction; a read error may be the cause. Different DNA sequences within this sample yield the same CDR3. V usage is TRBV5-3 and J usage is TRBJ1-2, with 7 bases lining up with TRBD1. TRBV5-3 is classed as an ORF, of uncertain function. The length of the CDR3 is 14 residues. In DNA, the CDR3 is TGCGCCAGAAGCTCCGCGACAGGGAAGGGTGGCTACACCTTC. This gives the protein CARSSATGKGGYTF.

CDR3 sequence (DNA): TGTGCCAGCAGCAGGCAGGGGGTGGTTCAGTACTTC. Its protein is CASSRQGVVQYF. This sequence joins TRBV5-6 and TRBJ2-4; the match to TRBD1 covers 7 bases. Germline trimming cut 4 bases from V and 11 bases from J; bases unmatched to any gene: 6. Germline values: CDR1 SGHDT, CDR2 YYEEEE. The CDR3 runs to 12 residues.